The clone carrying this TCR beta chain has more than one count but fewer than ten. As handled by the study authors: Using reference gene primer amplification, nucleated cell counts were estimated. Method: immunoSEQ multiplex PCR; TCRdb's copy keeps in-frame clones and lacks some. V, J and clone size are taken as reported in that table, and D and trimming were inferred from the DNA itself. The sample has 150,000 or so clones, roughly 93% seen once; the top ten hold about 2%. This CDR3 is built from 13 residues. CDR1 SGHRS and CDR2 YFSETQ come from the germline V gene. Unmatched junction bases numbered 1, after V lost 3 bases and J lost 1 base. The data are from a study of blood T cell repertoires in COVID-19. About the study: Sources were T cells, B-cell-depleted T cells, or PBMCs; the material itself was cDNA or gDNA.

The material sequenced was peripheral blood. This receptor was obtained from a man aged 18 to 35 with acute or convalescent COVID-19. The rearrangement uses TRBV5-1 and TRBJ2-7, with 7 bases lining up with TRBD1. Here the CDR3 DNA reads TGCGCCAGCAGCTCGACAGGGTCCTACGAGCAGTACTTC. It codes for CASSSTGSYEQYF.